These 25 T cell receptor beta chains share one sample of origin, sequenced in a study of shared clonotypes between healthy human individuals. Libraries were prepared by immunoSEQ multiplex PCR; TCRdb keeps only in-frame clonotypes and omits some of them. The sample lists about a million clones; 60% to 80% were seen once. The specimen was memory CD4+ T cells sorted from blood. This sample's subset: CD45RA-negative fraction. The origin of the receptors is a man aged 18 to 30 in good health.

V usage is TRBV7-2 and J usage is TRBJ1-5; unclear D gene. Trimming stripped 1 base from V and 9 bases from J, with 7 bases between. The germline CDR1 and CDR2 sequences are SGHTA and FQGNSA. CDR3 length: 12 residues. CDR3 amino acids: CASSLERGPQHF. CDR3 sequence (DNA): TGTGCCAGCAGCTTAGAAAGAGGGCCCCAGCATTTT. Variable domain in full (rest from reference TRBV7-2 and TRBJ1-5): GAGVSQSPSNKVTEKGKDVELRCDPISGHTALYWYRQSLGQGLEFLIYFQGNSAPDKSGLPSDRFSAERTGGSVSTLTIQRTQQEDSAVYLCASSLERGPQHFGDGTRLSIL.

This clone has just a few counts. This chain uses TRBV9 with TRBJ2-7, with 10 bases fitting TRBD2. Germline V gene data show CDR1 as SGDLS and CDR2 as YYNGEE. This CDR3 is built from 13 residues. Trimming cost V 0 bases and J 7 bases; bases outside gene matches: 1. The CDR3 loop reads CASSVGLAGEQYF. CDR3 coding DNA: TGTGCCAGCAGCGTAGGACTAGCGGGTGAGCAGTACTTC.

The genes are TRBV7-9 and TRBJ2-3; TRBD1 agrees at 8 bases. V lost 5 bases and J lost 11; bases outside the gene matches: 3. The CDR3 covers 11 residues. Germline assignment: CDR1 SEHNR and CDR2 FQNEAQ (reference sequence). The CDR3, as DNA: TGTGCCAGCAGCGACAGGGGAAGGCAGTATTTT. This codes for CASSDRGRQYF.

The chain is built from TRBV5-1 and TRBJ1-3, with D unresolved. This CDR3 contains 15 residues. The V end was cut by 6 bases, the J end by 0 bases, with 13 bases between. The germline gives CDR1 SGHRS, CDR2 YFSETQ. The CDR3 nucleotides are TGCGCCAGCATGAGGGCCGGAGACTCTGGAAACACCATATATTTT. This gives the protein CASMRAGDSGNTIYF. The whole variable domain, filled in from reference TRBV5-1 and TRBJ1-3, reads KAGVTQTPRYLIKTRGQQVTLSCSPISGHRSVSWYQQTPGQGLQFLFEYFSETQRNKGNFPGRFSGRQFSNSRSEMNVSTLELGDSALYLCASMRAGDSGNTIYFGEGSWLTVV.

The V call is TRBV10-3, the J call TRBJ2-7; 11 bases map to TRBD1. The V gene end was trimmed by 2 bases and the J gene end by 0 bases; junction bases not matched to a gene: 3. Germline CDR1 reads ENHRY; CDR2 reads SYGVKD. This CDR3 spans 16 amino acids. DNA of the CDR3: TGTGCCATCAGTGAGCGGGACAGGGGGGCCTCCTACGAGCAGTACTTC. Residues: CAISERDRGASYEQYF.

This chain joins TRBV6-5 and TRBJ2-3, with D unclear. Trimming took off 0 bases at V and 2 bases at J, with 9 bases between the two ends. The germline V gene encodes CDR1 MNHEY and CDR2 SVGAGI. The length of the CDR3 is 15 residues. The CDR3 DNA reads as TGTGCCAGCAGTTACTCGCGGTGGCCCACAGATACGCAGTATTTT. It specifies CASSYSRWPTDTQYF.

The chain uses TRBV9 and TRBJ2-7, with 9 bases fitting TRBD2. The CDR3 loop spans 14 amino acids. With 0 bases clipped from V and 6 bases from J, the junction kept 4 bases outside the gene matches. The germline gives CDR1 SGDLS, CDR2 YYNGEE. The CDR3 sequence: CASSVVSGSSEQYF. The CDR3 nucleotides are TGTGCCAGCAGCGTAGTTAGCGGGAGCTCCGAGCAGTACTTC. Drawing the rest from reference TRBV9 and TRBJ2-7, the complete variable domain is DSGVTQTPKHLITATGQRVTLRCSPRSGDLSVYWYQQSLDQGLQFLIQYYNGEERAKGNILERFSAQQFPDLHSELNLSSLELGDSALYFCASSVVSGSSEQYFGPGTRLTVT.

This clone was detected only once. The V call is TRBV7-2, the J call TRBJ1-2; D is ambiguous. CDR3 length: 12 residues. The germline CDR1 and CDR2 sequences are SGHTA and FQGNSA. The V end was cut by 3 bases, the J end by 4 bases, with 6 bases between. In DNA, the CDR3 is TGTGCCAGCAGCTTTCGAAGCTATGGCTACACCTTC. Translated, it gives CASSFRSYGYTF.

A word on this clone: Other DNA variants within this sample encode the same CDR3. The chain carries TRBV5-1 and TRBJ2-7; D remains ambiguous. The germline V and J ends were trimmed by 1 base and 2 bases, with 7 bases remaining between them. The CDR3 is 13 amino acids. The germline V gene has CDR1 SGHRS and CDR2 YFSETQ. The DNA of the CDR3 is TGCGCCAGCAGCTTGACAGTAACCTACGAGCAGTACTTC. This sequence encodes CASSLTVTYEQYF. The variable domain in full, with the rest retrieved from reference TRBV5-1 and TRBJ2-7, is KAGVTQTPRYLIKTRGQQVTLSCSPISGHRSVSWYQQTPGQGLQFLFEYFSETQRNKGNFPGRFSGRQFSNSRSEMNVSTLELGDSALYLCASSLTVTYEQYFGPGTRLTVT.

The gene calls are TRBV2 and TRBJ1-1; 8 nucleotides agree with TRBD1. Per the germline V gene, CDR1 is SNHLY and CDR2 is FYNNEI. The CDR3 is 14 amino acids. V lost 6 bases to trimming and J lost 1 base; unmatched junction nucleotides: 4. CDR3 sequence: CASRKTGANTEAFF. The CDR3 nucleotides read TGTGCCAGCAGGAAGACAGGGGCGAACACTGAAGCTTTCTTT. The full variable domain, its missing parts supplied by reference TRBV2 and TRBJ1-1, is EPEVTQTPSHQVTQMGQEVILRCVPISNHLYFYWYRQILGQKVEFLVSFYNNEISEKSEIFDDQFSVERPDGSNFTLKIRSTKLEDSAMYFCASRKTGANTEAFFGQGTRLTVV.

The rearrangement joins TRBV4-1 to TRBJ2-4; D uncertain. CDR3 size: 14 residues. Germline-derived CDR1 and CDR2 are MGHRA and YSYEKL. The germline V and J ends were trimmed by 1 base and 8 bases, with 12 bases remaining between them. Written as DNA, the CDR3 is TGCGCCAGCAGCCAAGTTTTGTTGATTGACATTCAGTACTTC. Its translation is CASSQVLLIDIQYF.

This clone was counted between two and nine times. The chain couples TRBV5-4 to TRBJ1-6; D is unresolved. V was cut by 1 base and J by 0 bases, with 8 bases left in between. This CDR3 spans 16 amino acids. Germline V CDR1 and CDR2: SGHNT, YYREEE (reference sequence). The CDR3 nucleotides are TGTGCCAGCAGCTTGCAGGAGAGCTCCTATAATTCACCCCTCCACTTT. Translating gives CASSLQESSYNSPLHF.

This clone was counted a few times. V gene TRBV19 combines with J gene TRBJ2-7, with TRBD2 matching over 7 bases. J lost 3 bases, V lost 6 bases, and 14 bases had no gene match. The CDR3 is 16 residues long. Germline loops: CDR1 LNHDA, CDR2 SQIVND (reference sequence). The CDR3 protein is CASRSPREAGIYEQYF. The CDR3 DNA reads as TGTGCCAGTAGATCCCCCCGGGAGGCAGGCATCTACGAGCAGTACTTC.

The rearrangement joins TRBV4-2 to TRBJ1-3; TRBD1 might be the D (6 bases). This CDR3 spans 14 amino acids. Between the trimmed V and J ends, which lost 5 bases and 0 bases, there was a span of 8 bases. Germline-derived CDR1 and CDR2 are LGHNA and YNFKEQ. The CDR3 nucleotides are TGTGCCAGCAGCGTACAGGGCTCTGGAAACACCATATATTTT. Protein sequence: CASSVQGSGNTIYF.

This chain links TRBV29-1 with TRBJ1-5, with 8 bases aligning to TRBD1. V dropped 4 bases and J dropped 4; count of bases not matched to a gene: 6. This CDR3 region has 14 residues. CDR1 and CDR2 from the germline V gene are SQVTM and ANQGSEA. CDR3 DNA sequence: TGCAGCGTTGGGACAGGGACGGGGAATCAGCCCCAGCATTTT. It yields the protein CSVGTGTGNQPQHF.

This rearrangement joins TRBV7-2 to TRBJ1-1; 10 bases are shared with TRBD1. The CDR3 runs to 15 residues. V was clipped by 1 base and J by 11 bases; unmatched bases: 10. Per the germline V gene, CDR1 is SGHTA and CDR2 is FQGNSA. The CDR3 bases are TGTGCCAGCAGCTTAGTCGCGACAGGGGGCGCAGGGGCTTTCTTT. Translated, it gives CASSLVATGGAGAFF.

This chain connects TRBV18 to TRBJ2-5, with D perhaps TRBD1 (6 bases). In germline, CDR1 is KGHSH, CDR2 LQKENI. V shed 3 bases and J shed 6 bases, with 8 bases lying between them. This CDR3 is built from 12 residues. The CDR3 nucleotides are TGTGCCAGCTCACCCAGGGGACAGACCCAGTACTTC. Its translation: CASSPRGQTQYF.

The genes are TRBV21-1 and TRBJ1-1. TRBV21-1 is labeled a pseudogene. The CDR3 is 20 amino acids. The CDR3 is CASSKAEVFDPCSLNTEAFF. CDR3 coding DNA: TGTGCCAGCAGCAAAGCGGAGGTGTTTGACCCCTGCTCCTTGAACACTGAAGCTTTCTTT.

V usage is TRBV7-3 and J usage is TRBJ2-5; TRBD1 might be the D (6 bases). V was pared by 3 bases and J by 0 bases, with 8 bases between. Germline CDR1 SGHTA, CDR2 FQGTGA. This CDR3 region has 14 residues. This chain's CDR3 is CASSFDRYQETQYF. CDR3 in DNA: TGTGCCAGCAGCTTCGACAGGTACCAAGAGACCCAGTACTTC.

The chain links TRBV6-1 to TRBJ1-3; 8 positions agree with TRBD1. This CDR3 region has 16 residues. V was pared by 3 bases and J by 5 bases, with 9 bases of the junction left unmatched. Germline V gene data show CDR1 as MNHNS and CDR2 as SASEGT. For the CDR3, the DNA is TGTGCCAGCAGTGATACTCTACAGGGGGATCGAAACACCATATATTTT. The encoded protein is CASSDTLQGDRNTIYF.

This clone came up a few times. The chain links TRBV7-9 to TRBJ1-6, with a weak D call TRBD1 (5 bases). The germline V gene encodes CDR1 SEHNR and CDR2 FQNEAQ (reference sequence). V lost 5 bases and J lost 10, with 18 bases in between. The CDR3 loop spans 15 amino acids. CDR3 amino acids: CASSPDGPGLSPLHF. Here the CDR3 DNA reads TGTGCCAGCAGCCCAGACGGTCCAGGGCTCTCACCCCTCCACTTT.

In regard to this clone: The junction does not match germline at one end; this may be a read error. The J gene is TRBJ2-4, the V gene TRBV11-2; 9 bases are a match to TRBD1. This CDR3 contains 14 residues. Germline-derived CDR1 and CDR2 are SGHAT and FQNNGV. CDR3 nucleotide sequence: TGTGCCAGCAGCTACACAGGGGGCAAATACATTCAGTACTTC. Translated: CASSYTGGKYIQYF.

The chain is built from TRBV6-5 and TRBJ2-1; TRBD2 matches 7 bases. This CDR3 has 15 residues. Germline V gives CDR1 MNHEY, CDR2 SVGAGI. J was trimmed by 3 bases and V by 2 bases; bases with no gene match: 4. CDR3 sequence: CASSYKRGYYNEQFF. Written as DNA, the CDR3 is TGTGCCAGCAGTTACAAGCGGGGTTACTACAATGAGCAGTTCTTC.

The chain uses TRBV5-6 and TRBJ1-1; tentative D call: TRBD1 (5 bases). Germline CDR1 and CDR2: SGHDT and YYEEEE. V lost 1 base, J lost 10 bases, and 23 bases lay in between. This CDR3 has 16 residues. CDR3: CASSLWGRGGGVGAFF. CDR3 bases: TGTGCCAGCAGCTTGTGGGGACGGGGTGGGGGTGTTGGAGCTTTCTTT.

The J gene is TRBJ1-2, the V gene TRBV28; 9 bases are a match to TRBD1. CDR1 and CDR2 (germline): MDHEN, SYDVKM. The CDR3 covers 16 residues. The V segment lost 5 bases and the J segment 5 bases; nucleotides outside the gene matches: 12. DNA of the CDR3: TGTGCCAGCAGTGTTACCGGGACAGGGCTTGGGTATGGCTACACCTTC. It codes for CASSVTGTGLGYGYTF.